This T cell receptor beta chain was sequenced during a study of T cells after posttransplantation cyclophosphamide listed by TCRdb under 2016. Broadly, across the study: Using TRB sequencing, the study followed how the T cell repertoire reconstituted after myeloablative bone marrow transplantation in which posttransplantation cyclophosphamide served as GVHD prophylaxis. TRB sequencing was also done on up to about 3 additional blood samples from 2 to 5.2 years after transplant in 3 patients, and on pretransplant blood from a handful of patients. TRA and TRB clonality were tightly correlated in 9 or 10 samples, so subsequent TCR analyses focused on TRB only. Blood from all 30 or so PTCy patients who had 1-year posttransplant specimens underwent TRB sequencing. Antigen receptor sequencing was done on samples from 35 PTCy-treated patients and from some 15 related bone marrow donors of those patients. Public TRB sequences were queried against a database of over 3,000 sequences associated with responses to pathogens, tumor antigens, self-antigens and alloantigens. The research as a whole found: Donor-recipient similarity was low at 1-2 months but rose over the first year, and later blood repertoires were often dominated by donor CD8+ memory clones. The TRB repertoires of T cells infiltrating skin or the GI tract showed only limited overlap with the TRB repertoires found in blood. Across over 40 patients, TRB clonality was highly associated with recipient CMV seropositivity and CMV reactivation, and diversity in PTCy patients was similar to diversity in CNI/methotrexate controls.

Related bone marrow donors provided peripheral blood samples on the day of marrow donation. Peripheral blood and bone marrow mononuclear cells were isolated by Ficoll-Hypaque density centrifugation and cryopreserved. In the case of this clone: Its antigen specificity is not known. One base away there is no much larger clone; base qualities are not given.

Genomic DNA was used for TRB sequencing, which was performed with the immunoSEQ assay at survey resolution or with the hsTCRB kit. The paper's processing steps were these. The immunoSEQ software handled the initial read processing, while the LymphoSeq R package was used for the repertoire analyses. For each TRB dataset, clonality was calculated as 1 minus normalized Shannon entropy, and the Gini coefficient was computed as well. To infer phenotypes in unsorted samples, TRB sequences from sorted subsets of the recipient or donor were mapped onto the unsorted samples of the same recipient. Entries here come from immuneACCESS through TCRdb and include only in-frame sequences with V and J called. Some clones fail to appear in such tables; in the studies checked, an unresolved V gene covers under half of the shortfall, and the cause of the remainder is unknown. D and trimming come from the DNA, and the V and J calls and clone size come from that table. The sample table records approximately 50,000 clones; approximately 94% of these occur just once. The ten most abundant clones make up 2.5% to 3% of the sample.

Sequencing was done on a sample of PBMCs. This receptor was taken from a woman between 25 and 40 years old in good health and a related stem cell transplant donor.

The DNA reads TGCGCCAGCAGCCAAGGATCTAGCGGGGGGTTCAATGAGCAGTTCTTC. Its translation is CASSQGSSGGFNEQFF. The V and J segments used are TRBV4-3 and TRBJ2-1; TRBD2 fits 11 bases in the junction. The CDR3 runs 16 residues from the cysteine to the phenylalanine. Just the 48-base CDR3 DNA is kept, in frame starting at base 1. From the germline V gene, CDR1 is LGHNA and CDR2 is YSLEER. V ends up 1 base short and J 6 bases short, with an unmatched junction base count of 5.